These T cell receptor beta chains were read from a single sample in a study of blood T cells in healthy people across ages. TCRdb fed the 5' RACE reads into MiXCR, producing one record per CDR3 protein. The table records 1.5 million to 2 million distinct CDR3 sequences, about 50% of them present only once. Sequenced material: blood. The origin of the receptors is a woman in her thirties or forties in good health. CDR3s include the opening cysteine and the closing phenylalanine or tryptophan. The order of the fields is clone size, V gene, J gene, D gene, CDR3 DNA, CDR3 protein. D genes are given only for firm matches. Clone size is shown for a subset of rows, as once, few, many or a class of expanded clone.

once	TRBV7-2	TRBJ2-7	NA	TGTGCCAGCAGCTCTCCAGGAGGAGCGTACGAGCAGTACTTC	CASSSPGGAYEQYF
few	TRBV28	TRBJ2-3	NA	TGTGCCAGCAGTTTAGGAGGGAAATGGGCAGATACGCAGTATTTT	CASSLGGKWADTQYF
few	TRBV20-1	TRBJ1-2	TRBD1	TGCAGTGCTCTAACCGGGACAGGGGATCGCGGCTACACCTTC	CSALTGTGDRGYTF
few	TRBV7-8	TRBJ2-1	NA	TGTGCCAGCAGCTTAGGTTGGGGCGAGCAGTTCTTC	CASSLGWGEQFF
few	TRBV4-3	TRBJ1-4	NA	TGCGCCAGCAGCCAAGATCGCTACAGAACTAATGAAAAACTGTTTTTT	CASSQDRYRTNEKLFF
NA	TRBV3-1	TRBJ2-3	TRBD2	TGTGCCAGCAGCCCATGGGAGGGCAGGGAGTTAGACACAGATACGCAGTATTTT	CASSPWEGRELDTDTQYF
NA	TRBV28	TRBJ1-4	NA	TGTGCCAGCATGGGGCAGCTTAATGAAAAACTGTTTTTT	CASMGQLNEKLFF
many	TRBV18	TRBJ2-7	NA	TGTGCCAGCAGCCCGCCCGACTCCTACGAGCAGTACTTC	CASSPPDSYEQYF
NA	TRBV29-1	TRBJ2-3	NA	TGCAGCGGGGCCCGGGGTGTTGGCACAGATACGCAGTATTTT	CSGARGVGTDTQYF
NA	TRBV27	TRBJ2-1	TRBD2	TGTGCCAGCAGTTTATTCTCCGGGACTAGCATCTACAGTGAGCAGTTCTTC	CASSLFSGTSIYSEQFF
once	TRBV5-1	TRBJ2-1	NA	TGCGCCAGCAGCTTGGCTCCTAGCGCCTCCTACAATGAGCAGTTCTTC	CASSLAPSASYNEQFF
NA	TRBV28	TRBJ2-5	NA	TGTGCCAGCAGTCCCATAGGAGGGGGTCGGCTTCAAGAGACCCAGTACTTC	CASSPIGGGRLQETQYF
few	TRBV20-1	TRBJ2-7	NA	TGCAGTGCTTGGAGCGGTTCTTCCTACGAGCAGTACTTC	CSAWSGSSYEQYF
NA	TRBV7-9	TRBJ1-4	NA	TGTGCCAGCAGCTCCGCGGGGGCTTCCAAGGGGGAAAAACTGTTTTTT	CASSSAGASKGEKLFF
few	TRBV14	TRBJ2-5	TRBD2	TGTGCCAGCAGCCAAGGGACTAGCGTGGTTTCAGTAGAGACCCAGTACTTC	CASSQGTSVVSVETQYF
NA	TRBV29-1	TRBJ2-1	NA	TGCAGCGTTGGACCGGGGGCGAATGAGCAGTTCTTC	CSVGPGANEQFF
few	TRBV20-1	TRBJ2-5	NA	TGCAGTGCTAAGGGGGAATCGGAGACCCAGTACTTC	CSAKGESETQYF
NA	TRBV11-1	TRBJ2-5	TRBD1	TGTGCCAGCAGCTCACAAGCCGGGACAGGGGAGACCCAGTACTTC	CASSSQAGTGETQYF
NA	TRBV12-3/TRBV12-4	TRBJ2-6	NA	TGTGCCGGCAGTTTAGCTGTGGTGCCCTCTGGGGCCAACGTCCTGACTTTC	CAGSLAVVPSGANVLTF
NA	TRBV7-9	TRBJ1-2	TRBD1	TGTGCTGGGACAGGGGGATCTAACTATGGCTACACCTTC	CAGTGGSNYGYTF
NA	TRBV7-2	TRBJ1-2	NA	TGTGCCAGCAGCTTTTTCCAGGATAGGTACTATGGCTACACCTTC	CASSFFQDRYYGYTF
NA	TRBV7-8	TRBJ1-1	NA	TGTGCCAGCAGCGATGGGGTCAGCGGAACTGAAGCTTTCTTT	CASSDGVSGTEAFF
NA	TRBV20-1	TRBJ2-3	NA	TGCAGTGCTAGAGATCTGGGCGGGACCTCCACAGATACGCAGTATTTT	CSARDLGGTSTDTQYF
NA	TRBV7-9	TRBJ2-5	NA	TGTGCCAGCAGCTGCCCCAGGCAGGGGACGGAGACCCAGTACTTC	CASSCPRQGTETQYF
NA	TRBV3-1	TRBJ2-1	NA	TGTGCCAGCAGCCAAAGTCCAGGGTGGAACAATGAGCAGTTCTTC	CASSQSPGWNNEQFF
NA	TRBV11-2	TRBJ2-3	TRBD2	TGTGCCAGCAGCTCGACTAGCGGGGGACCTGCTGGAGATACGCAGTATTTT	CASSSTSGGPAGDTQYF
NA	TRBV20-1	TRBJ2-1	NA	TGCAGTGCAAGAGCCGGGACTGGGGACTACAATGAGCAGTTCTTC	CSARAGTGDYNEQFF
NA	TRBV20-1	TRBJ1-6	TRBD1	TGCAGTGCCCCATTGACAGGGAGCACCTATAATTCACCCCTCCACTTT	CSAPLTGSTYNSPLHF
NA	TRBV15	TRBJ2-7	NA	TGTGCCACCAGCAGAGATTTAGGAGGGCCCTACGAGCAGTACTTC	CATSRDLGGPYEQYF
NA	TRBV20-1	TRBJ2-1	TRBD2	TGCAGTGCGCCTCGGTGGGCTAGCGGGGGAAGTACTGAGCAGTTCTTC	CSAPRWASGGSTEQFF
NA	TRBV7-2	TRBJ2-3	NA	TGTGCCAGCAGCCCCGGCGACAGGCTAAGCACAGATACGCAGTATTTT	CASSPGDRLSTDTQYF
NA	TRBV6-2/TRBV6-3	TRBJ2-3	TRBD2	TGTGCCAGCAGTTACAGACTAGCGGGGGGGCGATCAACATCCCCAGATACGCAGTATTTT	CASSYRLAGGRSTSPDTQYF
NA	TRBV15	TRBJ1-2	TRBD1	TGTGCCGCCAGTTTACCGAGACAGGGAATTAACTATGGCTACACCTTC	CAASLPRQGINYGYTF
once	TRBV12-3/TRBV12-4	TRBJ2-2	NA	TGTGCCAGCAGTCCCACCCCGGCCGGGGAGCTGTTTTTT	CASSPTPAGELFF
NA	TRBV5-6	TRBJ2-7	NA	TGTGCCAGCAGCTGGAGGGCCCAGGTCTACGAGCAGTACTTC	CASSWRAQVYEQYF
few	TRBV25-1	TRBJ1-2	TRBD1	TGTGCCAGCAGTGACTTGGGACAGGGGTATGGCTACACCTTC	CASSDLGQGYGYTF
NA	TRBV5-1	TRBJ2-5	NA	TGCGCCAGCAGCTTGGTCCCTGGGAGCGCCGGGGATGGGACCCAGTACTTC	CASSLVPGSAGDGTQYF
NA	TRBV10-3	TRBJ1-5	NA	TGTGCCATCAGCTCCCCTGGGTCAAATCAGCCCCAGCATTTT	CAISSPGSNQPQHF
few	TRBV4-2	TRBJ2-1	NA	TGTGCCAGCAGCCAAGGAAAAGGGATTGGGGTTCGCTCCTACAATGAGCAGTTCTTC	CASSQGKGIGVRSYNEQFF
NA	TRBV6-1	TRBJ1-2	NA	TGTGCCAGCAGGAGGGGCGGGGACCTCTATGGCTACACCTTC	CASRRGGDLYGYTF
NA	TRBV2	TRBJ2-5	TRBD1	TGTGCCAGCAGGAGGACAGGGTCGGGCCAAGAGACCCAGTACTTC	CASRRTGSGQETQYF
NA	TRBV11-2	TRBJ2-5	NA	TGTGCCAGCAGCCGATTTTATGTACAAGAGACCCAGTACTTC	CASSRFYVQETQYF
NA	TRBV6-5	TRBJ2-7	NA	TGTGCCAGCAGTTACTCATTTAGGAACGAGCAGTACTTC	CASSYSFRNEQYF
NA	TRBV11-2	TRBJ1-2	TRBD1	TGTGCCAGCAGCGACGGACAGGGGGCAAGGGGCTACACCTTC	CASSDGQGARGYTF
NA	TRBV3-1	TRBJ1-2	TRBD1	TGTGCCAGCAGCACAGGGGGCGCCTATGGCTACACCTTC	CASSTGGAYGYTF
few	TRBV12-3/TRBV12-4	TRBJ1-2	NA	TGTGCCAGCAGTTTAGCAGGGAGAGTCTATGGCTACACCTTC	CASSLAGRVYGYTF
few	TRBV24-1	TRBJ2-3	NA	TGTGCCACCAGTGAGTCAGGGAGGACAGATACGCAGTATTTT	CATSESGRTDTQYF
NA	TRBV3-1	TRBJ2-6	NA	TGTGCCAGCAGCCAAGTCAACGGAGGAGCCGTCCTGACTTTC	CASSQVNGGAVLTF
NA	TRBV9	TRBJ2-1	TRBD2	TGTGCCAGCAGCTCGCGGACTAGCGGGGGGCTGAAGTTCTTC	CASSSRTSGGLKFF
NA	TRBV20-1	TRBJ2-1	TRBD1	TGCAGTGCGTCCGGGACAGTGTACAATGAGCAGTTCTTC	CSASGTVYNEQFF
NA	TRBV12-3/TRBV12-4	TRBJ2-7	NA	TGTGCCAGCAGTCCGGCCTTTGGGGGGCATAACGAGCAGTACTTC	CASSPAFGGHNEQYF
few	TRBV20-1	TRBJ1-2	NA	TGCAGTGCTAGTCAGATGGATGGCTACACCTTC	CSASQMDGYTF
NA	TRBV14	TRBJ1-1	TRBD1	TGTGCCAGCAGCCCCGGGACAGGGGGCAAGGCTTTCTTT	CASSPGTGGKAFF
few	TRBV20-1	TRBJ1-4	NA	TGCAGTGCTGGGAATCTGGGTAAACTGTTTTTT	CSAGNLGKLFF
few	TRBV29-1	TRBJ1-1	TRBD1	TGCAGCGTTCACAGGGGTGGGGCGAACACTGAAGCTTTCTTT	CSVHRGGANTEAFF